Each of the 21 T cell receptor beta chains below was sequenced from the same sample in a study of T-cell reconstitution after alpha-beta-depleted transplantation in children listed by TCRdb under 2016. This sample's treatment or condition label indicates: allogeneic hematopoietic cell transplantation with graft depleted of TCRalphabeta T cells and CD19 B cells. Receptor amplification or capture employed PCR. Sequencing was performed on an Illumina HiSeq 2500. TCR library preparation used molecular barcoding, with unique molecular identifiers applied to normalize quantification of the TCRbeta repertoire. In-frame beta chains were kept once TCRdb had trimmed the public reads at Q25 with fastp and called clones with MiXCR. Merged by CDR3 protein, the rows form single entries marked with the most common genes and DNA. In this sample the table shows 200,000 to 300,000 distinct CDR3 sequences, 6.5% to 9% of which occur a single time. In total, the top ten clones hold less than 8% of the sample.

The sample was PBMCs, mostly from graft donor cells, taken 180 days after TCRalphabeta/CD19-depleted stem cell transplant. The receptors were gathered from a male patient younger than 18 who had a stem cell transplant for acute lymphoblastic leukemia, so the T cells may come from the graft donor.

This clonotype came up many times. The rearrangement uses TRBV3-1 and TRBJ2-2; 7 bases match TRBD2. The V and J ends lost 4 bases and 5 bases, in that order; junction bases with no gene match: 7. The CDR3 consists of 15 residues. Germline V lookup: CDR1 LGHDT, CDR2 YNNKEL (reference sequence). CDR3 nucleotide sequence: TGTGCCAGCAGCCGCCCTGCGGGAGTAACCGGGGAGCTGTTTTTT. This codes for CASSRPAGVTGELFF.

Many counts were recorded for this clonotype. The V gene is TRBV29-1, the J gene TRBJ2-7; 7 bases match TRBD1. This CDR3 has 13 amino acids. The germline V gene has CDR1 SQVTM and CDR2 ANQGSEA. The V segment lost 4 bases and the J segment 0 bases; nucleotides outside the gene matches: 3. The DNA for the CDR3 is TGCAGCGTTGGACAGGGCTTCTCCTACGAGCAGTACTTC. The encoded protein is CSVGQGFSYEQYF.

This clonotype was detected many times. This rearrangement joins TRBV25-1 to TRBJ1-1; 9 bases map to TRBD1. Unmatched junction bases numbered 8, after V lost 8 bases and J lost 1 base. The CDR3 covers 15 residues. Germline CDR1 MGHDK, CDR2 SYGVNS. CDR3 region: CASRPGTGTNTEAFF. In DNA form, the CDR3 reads TGTGCCAGCCGTCCCGGGACAGGGACGAACACTGAAGCTTTCTTT.

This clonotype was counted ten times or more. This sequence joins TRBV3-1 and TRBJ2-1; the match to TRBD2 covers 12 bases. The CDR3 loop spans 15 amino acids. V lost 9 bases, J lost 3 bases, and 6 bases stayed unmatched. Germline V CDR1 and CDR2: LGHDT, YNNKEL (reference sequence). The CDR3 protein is CASETSGRFYNEQFF. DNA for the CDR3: TGTGCCAGTGAAACTAGCGGGAGGTTCTACAATGAGCAGTTCTTC.

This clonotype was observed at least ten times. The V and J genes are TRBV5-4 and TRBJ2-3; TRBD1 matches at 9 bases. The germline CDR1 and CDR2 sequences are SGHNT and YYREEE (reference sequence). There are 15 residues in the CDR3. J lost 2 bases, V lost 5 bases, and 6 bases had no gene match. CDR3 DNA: TGTGCCAGCAGTCCGCGGGACAGGGCCACAGATACGCAGTATTTT. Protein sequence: CASSPRDRATDTQYF.

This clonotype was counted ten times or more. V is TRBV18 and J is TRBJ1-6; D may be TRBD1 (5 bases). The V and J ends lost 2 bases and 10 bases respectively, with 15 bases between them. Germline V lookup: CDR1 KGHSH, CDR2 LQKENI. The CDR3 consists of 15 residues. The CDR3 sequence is CASSPGGVRRSPLHF. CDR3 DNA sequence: TGTGCCAGCTCACCAGGGGGGGTAAGGAGATCACCCCTCCACTTT.

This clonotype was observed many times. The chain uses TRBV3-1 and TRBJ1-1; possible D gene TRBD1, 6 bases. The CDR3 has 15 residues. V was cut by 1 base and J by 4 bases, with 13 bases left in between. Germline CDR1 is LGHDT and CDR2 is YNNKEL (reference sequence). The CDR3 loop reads CASSQAGAGRTEAFF. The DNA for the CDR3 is TGTGCCAGCAGCCAAGCGGGGGCGGGACGCACTGAAGCTTTCTTT.

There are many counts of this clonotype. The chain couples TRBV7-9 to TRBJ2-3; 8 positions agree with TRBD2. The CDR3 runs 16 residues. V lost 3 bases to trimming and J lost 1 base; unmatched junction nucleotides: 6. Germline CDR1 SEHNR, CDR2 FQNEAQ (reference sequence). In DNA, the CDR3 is TGTGCCAGCAGCTTCGGGGGGGCGCCTCGCACAGATACGCAGTATTTT. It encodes CASSFGGAPRTDTQYF.

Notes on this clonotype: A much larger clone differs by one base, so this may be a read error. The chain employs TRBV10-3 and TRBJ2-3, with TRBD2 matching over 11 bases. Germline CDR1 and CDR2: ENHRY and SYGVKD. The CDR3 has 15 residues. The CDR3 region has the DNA TGTGCCATCAGGGGACTAGCGGTCCACACATATACGCAGTATTTT. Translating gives CAIRGLAVHTYTQYF.

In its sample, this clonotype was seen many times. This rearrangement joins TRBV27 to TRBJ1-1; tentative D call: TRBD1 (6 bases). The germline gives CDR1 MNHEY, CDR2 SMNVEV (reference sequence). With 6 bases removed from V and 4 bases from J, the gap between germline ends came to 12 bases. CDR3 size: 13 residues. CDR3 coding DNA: TGTGCCAGCAGCCCACAGGGTACCACTGAAGCTTTCTTT. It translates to CASSPQGTTEAFF.

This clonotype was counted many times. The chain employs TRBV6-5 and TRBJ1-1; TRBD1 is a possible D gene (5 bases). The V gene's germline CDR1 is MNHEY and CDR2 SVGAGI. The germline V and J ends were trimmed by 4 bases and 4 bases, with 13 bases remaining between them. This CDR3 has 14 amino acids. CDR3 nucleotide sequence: TGTGCCAGCAGTTTGGGCAGGGACCCCACTGAAGCTTTCTTT. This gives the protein CASSLGRDPTEAFF.

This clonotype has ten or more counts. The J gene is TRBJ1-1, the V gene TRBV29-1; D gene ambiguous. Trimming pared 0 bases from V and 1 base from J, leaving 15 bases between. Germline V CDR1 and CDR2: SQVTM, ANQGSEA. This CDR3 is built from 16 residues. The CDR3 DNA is TGCAGCGTTGAAGATTCGATCCGGGGTACGAACACTGAAGCTTTCTTT. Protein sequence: CSVEDSIRGTNTEAFF.

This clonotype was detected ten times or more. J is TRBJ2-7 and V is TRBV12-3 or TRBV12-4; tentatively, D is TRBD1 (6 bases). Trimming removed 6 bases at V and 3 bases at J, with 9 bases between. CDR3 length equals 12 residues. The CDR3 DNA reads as TGTGCCAGCAGCTTACAGGGCTACGAGCAGTACTTC. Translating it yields CASSLQGYEQYF.

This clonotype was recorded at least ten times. CDR3 region: CASSSGLQAPQETQYF. CDR3 bases: TGCGCCAGCAGCTCGGGCTTACAGGCCCCCCAAGAGACCCAGTACTTC. This sequence joins TRBV5-1 and TRBJ2-5, with a tentative D call TRBD1 (5 bases). The CDR3 totals 16 residues. Germline CDR1 reads SGHRS; CDR2 reads YFSETQ. The ends were cut back, 3 bases at V and 1 base at J, with 16 bases in the middle. The full variable domain, in which reference TRBV5-1 and TRBJ2-5 provide the parts outside the CDR3, is KAGVTQTPRYLIKTRGQQVTLSCSPISGHRSVSWYQQTPGQGLQFLFEYFSETQRNKGNFPGRFSGRQFSNSRSEMNVSTLELGDSALYLCASSSGLQAPQETQYFGPGTRLLVL.

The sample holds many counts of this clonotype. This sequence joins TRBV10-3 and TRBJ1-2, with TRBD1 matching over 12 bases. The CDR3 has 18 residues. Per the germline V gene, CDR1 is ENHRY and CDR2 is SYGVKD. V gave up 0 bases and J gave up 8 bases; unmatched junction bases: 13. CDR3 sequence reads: CAISESLRSGTGGQGYTF. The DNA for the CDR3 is TGTGCCATCAGTGAGTCGCTTAGAAGCGGGACAGGGGGCCAGGGCTACACCTTC.

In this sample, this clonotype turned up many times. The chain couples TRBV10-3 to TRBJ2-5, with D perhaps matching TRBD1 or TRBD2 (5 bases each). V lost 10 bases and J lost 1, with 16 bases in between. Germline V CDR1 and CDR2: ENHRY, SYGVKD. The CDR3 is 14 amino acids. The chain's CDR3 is CATSRGGPQETQYF. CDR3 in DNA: TGTGCCACCTCCCGGGGCGGGCCCCAAGAGACCCAGTACTTC.

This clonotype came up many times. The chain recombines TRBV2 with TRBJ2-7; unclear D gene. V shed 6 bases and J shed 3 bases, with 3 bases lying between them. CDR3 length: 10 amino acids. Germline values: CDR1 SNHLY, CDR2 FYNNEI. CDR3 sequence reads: CASRGYEQYF. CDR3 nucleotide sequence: TGTGCCAGCAGGGGCTACGAGCAGTACTTC. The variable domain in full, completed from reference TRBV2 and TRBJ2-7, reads EPEVTQTPSHQVTQMGQEVILRCVPISNHLYFYWYRQILGQKVEFLVSFYNNEISEKSEIFDDQFSVERPDGSNFTLKIRSTKLEDSAMYFCASRGYEQYFGPGTRLTVT.

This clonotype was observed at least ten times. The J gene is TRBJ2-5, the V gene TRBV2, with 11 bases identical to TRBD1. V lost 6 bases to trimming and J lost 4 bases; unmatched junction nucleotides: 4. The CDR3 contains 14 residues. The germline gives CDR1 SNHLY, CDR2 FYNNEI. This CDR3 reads CASSGTGGRETQYF. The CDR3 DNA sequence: TGTGCCAGCAGCGGGACAGGGGGTCGAGAGACCCAGTACTTC.

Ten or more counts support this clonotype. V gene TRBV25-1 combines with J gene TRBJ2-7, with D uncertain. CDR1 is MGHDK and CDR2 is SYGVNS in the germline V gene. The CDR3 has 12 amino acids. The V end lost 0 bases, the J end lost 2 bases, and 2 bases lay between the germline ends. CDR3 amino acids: CASSEYAYEQYF. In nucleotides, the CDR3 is TGTGCCAGCAGTGAATATGCCTACGAGCAGTACTTC.

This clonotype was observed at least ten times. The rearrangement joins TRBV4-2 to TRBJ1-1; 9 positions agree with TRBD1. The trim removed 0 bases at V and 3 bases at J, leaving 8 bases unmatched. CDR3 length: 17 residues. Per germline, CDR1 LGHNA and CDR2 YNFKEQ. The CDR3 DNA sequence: TGTGCCAGCAGCCAAGATGAACAGGGGGCGATTTACACTGAAGCTTTCTTT. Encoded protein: CASSQDEQGAIYTEAFF.

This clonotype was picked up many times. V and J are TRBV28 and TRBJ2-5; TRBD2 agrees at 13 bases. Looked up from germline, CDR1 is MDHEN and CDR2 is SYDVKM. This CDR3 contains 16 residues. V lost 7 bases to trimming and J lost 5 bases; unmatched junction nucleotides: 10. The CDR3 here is CASTRTSGSRGETQYF. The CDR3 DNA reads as TGTGCCAGCACCAGGACTAGCGGGAGCCGCGGGGAGACCCAGTACTTC.